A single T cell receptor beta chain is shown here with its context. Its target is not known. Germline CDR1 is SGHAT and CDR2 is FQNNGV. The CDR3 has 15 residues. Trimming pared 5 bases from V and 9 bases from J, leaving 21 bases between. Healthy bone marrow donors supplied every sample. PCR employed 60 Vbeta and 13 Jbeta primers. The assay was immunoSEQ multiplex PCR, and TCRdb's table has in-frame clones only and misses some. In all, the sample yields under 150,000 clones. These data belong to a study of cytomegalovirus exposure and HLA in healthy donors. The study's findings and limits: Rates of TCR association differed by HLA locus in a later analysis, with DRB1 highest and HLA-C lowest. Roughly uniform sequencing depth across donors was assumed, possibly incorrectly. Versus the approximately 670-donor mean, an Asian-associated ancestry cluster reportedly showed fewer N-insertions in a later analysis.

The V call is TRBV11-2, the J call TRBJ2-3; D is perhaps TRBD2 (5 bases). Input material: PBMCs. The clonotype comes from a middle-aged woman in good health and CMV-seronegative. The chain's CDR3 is CASSLGRGSTGTQYF. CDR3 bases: TGTGCCAGCAGCCTAGGTCGTGGCAGCACGGGGACGCAGTATTTT.